The subject of this entry is one TCR beta chain. Other DNA sequences of this sample code for an identical CDR3. The data belong to a study of shared clonotypes between healthy human individuals. Study context: Each donor had three CD4 naive, three CD4 memory, two CD8 naive and one CD8 memory plate.

Trimming shortened V by 0 bases and J by 5 bases, and 11 bases separated the two germline ends. The length of the CDR3 is 14 residues. Germline assignment: CDR1 SGHDT and CDR2 YYEEEE. Clones were sequenced by immunoSEQ multiplex PCR, and TCRdb holds only the in-frame ones, with some missing. The sample has millions of clones; roughly 92% are singletons. The TCR comes from a man aged 18 to 35 in good health. This rearrangement joins TRBV5-6 to TRBJ1-1; D is possibly TRBD1 (5 bases). The sequenced material came from naive CD4+ T cells sorted from blood. Subset here: CD45RA+ positively selected. The CDR3 sequence is CASSLAGGGTEAFF. The DNA for the CDR3 is TGTGCCAGCAGCTTGGCAGGCGGGGGGACTGAAGCTTTCTTT.